This T cell receptor (beta chain) was documented in a study of blood T cell repertoires in COVID-19. The wider study: T cells, B-cell-depleted T cells, or PBMCs supplied cDNA or gDNA.

While infection was still active, Seattle patients were enrolled and then followed longitudinally. TCRdb keeps only in-frame clones here, not all; method: immunoSEQ multiplex PCR. Of approximately 200,000 clones in the sample, over 80% were seen once. Sequencing input: peripheral blood. The sequence was collected from a man aged 25 to 40 with COVID-19, enrolled during active disease.

The CDR3: CASSYSIFQNYGYTF. The CDR3 coding sequence is TGTGCCAGCAGTTACTCGATCTTCCAGAACTATGGCTACACCTTC. J is TRBJ1-2 and V is TRBV6-5, with no clear D. CDR1 and CDR2 (germline): MNHEY, SVGAGI. V gave up 0 bases and J gave up 2 bases, with 10 bases separating them. The CDR3 totals 15 residues.